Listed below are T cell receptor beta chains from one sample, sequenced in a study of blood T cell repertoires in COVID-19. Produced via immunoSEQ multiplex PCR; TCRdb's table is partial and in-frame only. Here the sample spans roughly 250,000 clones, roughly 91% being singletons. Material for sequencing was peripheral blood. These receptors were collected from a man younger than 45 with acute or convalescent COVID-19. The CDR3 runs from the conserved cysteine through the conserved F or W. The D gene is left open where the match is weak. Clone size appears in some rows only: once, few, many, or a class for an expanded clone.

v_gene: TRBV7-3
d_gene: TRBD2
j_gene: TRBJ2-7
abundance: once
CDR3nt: TGTGCCAGCAGCCCCTTCGCGACTAGCCACGAGCAGTACTTC
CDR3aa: CASSPFATSHEQYF

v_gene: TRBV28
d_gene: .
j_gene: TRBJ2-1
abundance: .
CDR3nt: TGTGCCAGCAGAACCGGGACACTAAAAACCTACAATGAGCAGTTCTTC
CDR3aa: CASRTGTLKTYNEQFF

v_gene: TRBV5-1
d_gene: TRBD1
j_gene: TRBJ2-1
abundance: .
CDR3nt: TGCGCCAGCAGCTTCTTAGGGGGCGCAAAATCTGATGAGCAGTTCTTC
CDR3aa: CASSFLGGAKSDEQFF

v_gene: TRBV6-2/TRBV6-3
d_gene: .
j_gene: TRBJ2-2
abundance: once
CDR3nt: TGTGCCAGCAGTTACGTGGGGGGGAACACCGGGGAGCTGTTTTTT
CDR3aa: CASSYVGGNTGELFF

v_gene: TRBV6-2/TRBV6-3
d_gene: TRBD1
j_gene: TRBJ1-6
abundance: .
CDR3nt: TGTGCCAGCAGTTACAGAGGGACAGGGGATTCACCCCTCCACTTT
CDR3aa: CASSYRGTGDSPLHF

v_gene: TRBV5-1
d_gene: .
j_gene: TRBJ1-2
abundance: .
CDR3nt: TGCGCCAGCAGCTTGGGTACAGGGAACTATGGCTACACCTTC
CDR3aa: CASSLGTGNYGYTF

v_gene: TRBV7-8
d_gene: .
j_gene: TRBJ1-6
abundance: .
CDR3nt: TGTGCCAGCAGCTTAGCGGCAGGGGCCCCCCTCCACTTT
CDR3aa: CASSLAAGAPLHF

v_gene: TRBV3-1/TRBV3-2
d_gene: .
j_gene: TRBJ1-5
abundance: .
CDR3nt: TGTGCCAGCAGCCAAGGGGGCCCGAGCAATCAGCCCCAGCATTTT
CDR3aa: CASSQGGPSNQPQHF

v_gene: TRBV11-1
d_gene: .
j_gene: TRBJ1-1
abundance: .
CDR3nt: TGTGCCAGCAGAATCGGCACTGAAGCTTTCTTT
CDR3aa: CASRIGTEAFF

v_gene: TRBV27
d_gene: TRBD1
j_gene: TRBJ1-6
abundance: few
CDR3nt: TGTGCCAGCAGTTTTACCCCCGGGACAGTTAAGGGCTCCTATAATTCACCCCTCCACTTT
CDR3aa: CASSFTPGTVKGSYNSPLHF

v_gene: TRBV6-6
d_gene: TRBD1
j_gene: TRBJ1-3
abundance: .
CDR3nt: TGTGCCAGCAAAGGGACAGGGATCGGCTCTGGAAACACCATATATTTT
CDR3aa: CASKGTGIGSGNTIYF

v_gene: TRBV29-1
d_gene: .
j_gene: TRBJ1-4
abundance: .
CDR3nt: TGCAGCGGAGGACAGTCACAGAATGAAAAACTGTTTTTT
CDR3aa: CSGGQSQNEKLFF

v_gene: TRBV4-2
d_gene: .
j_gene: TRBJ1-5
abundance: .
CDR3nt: TGTGCCAGCAGCGCCGACATTAGCAATCAGCCCCAGCATTTT
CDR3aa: CASSADISNQPQHF

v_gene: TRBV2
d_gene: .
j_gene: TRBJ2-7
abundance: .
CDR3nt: TGTGCCAGCAGTGCTAGCTACGAGCAGTACTTC
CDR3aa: CASSASYEQYF

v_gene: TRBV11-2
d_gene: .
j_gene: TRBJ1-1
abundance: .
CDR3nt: TGTGCCAGCAGCTGGGGGACATCCACTGAAGCTTTCTTT
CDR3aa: CASSWGTSTEAFF

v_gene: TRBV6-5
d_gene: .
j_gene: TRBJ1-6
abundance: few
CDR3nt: TGTGCCACCCAGACAGCTAATTCACCCCTCCACTTT
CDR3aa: CATQTANSPLHF

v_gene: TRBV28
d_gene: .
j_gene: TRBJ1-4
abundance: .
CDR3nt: TGTGCCAGCAGTTTTATGGACAGTAAAGACGAAAAACTGTTTTTT
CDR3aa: CASSFMDSKDEKLFF

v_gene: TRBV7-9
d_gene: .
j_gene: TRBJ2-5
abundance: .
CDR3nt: TGTGCCAGCAGCAGAGACAGAAGGCAAGAGACCCAGTACTTC
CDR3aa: CASSRDRRQETQYF

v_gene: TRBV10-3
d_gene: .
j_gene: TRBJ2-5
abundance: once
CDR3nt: TGTGCCATCAGTCCGTCCCTCCAAGAGACCCAGTACTTC
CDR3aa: CAISPSLQETQYF

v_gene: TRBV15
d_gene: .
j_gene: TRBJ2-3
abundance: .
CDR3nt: TGTGCCACCAGCAGAGATCTCGAGGTTAGCACAGATACGCAGTATTTT
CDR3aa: CATSRDLEVSTDTQYF

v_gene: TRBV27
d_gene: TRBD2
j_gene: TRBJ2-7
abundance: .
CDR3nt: TGTGCCAGCAGTTTATGGGGGGGGAACGAGCAGTACTTC
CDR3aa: CASSLWGGNEQYF

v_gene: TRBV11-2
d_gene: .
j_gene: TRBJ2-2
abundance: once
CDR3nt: TGTGCCAGCAGCTTAGGTTCGGGGGCCGGGGAGCTGTTTTTT
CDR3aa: CASSLGSGAGELFF

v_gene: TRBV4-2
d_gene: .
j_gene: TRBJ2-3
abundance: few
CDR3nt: TGTGCCAGCAGCCCCCTCGGAGGTGGCGGACTTCACACAGATACGCAGTATTTT
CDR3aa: CASSPLGGGGLHTDTQYF

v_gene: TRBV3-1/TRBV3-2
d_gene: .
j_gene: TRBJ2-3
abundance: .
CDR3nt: TGTGCCAGCAGCCAGCCCTCTAGGCCAGATACGCAGTATTTT
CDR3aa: CASSQPSRPDTQYF

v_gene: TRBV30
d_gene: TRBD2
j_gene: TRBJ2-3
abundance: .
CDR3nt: TGTGCCTGGAGTAAGATAGCGGGGGGAGGGGATACGCAGTATTTT
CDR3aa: CAWSKIAGGGDTQYF

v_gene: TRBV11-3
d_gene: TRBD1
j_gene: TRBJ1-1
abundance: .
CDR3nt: TGTGCCAGCAGCCCGGGACAGGGAGGGCCCAATGAAGCTTTCTTT
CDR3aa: CASSPGQGGPNEAFF

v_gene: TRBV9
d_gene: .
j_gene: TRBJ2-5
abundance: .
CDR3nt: TGTGCCAGCAGCGTAGCCCAACGGCAAGAGACCCAGTACTTC
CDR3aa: CASSVAQRQETQYF

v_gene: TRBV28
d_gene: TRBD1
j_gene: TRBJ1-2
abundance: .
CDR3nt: TGTGCCAGCAGTGCAGGGGGAAACTATGGCTACACCTTC
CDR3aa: CASSAGGNYGYTF

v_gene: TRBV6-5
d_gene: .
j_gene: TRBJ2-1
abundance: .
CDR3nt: TGTGCCAGCAGTTCTAGGGACATACGGCAGTTCTTC
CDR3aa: CASSSRDIRQFF

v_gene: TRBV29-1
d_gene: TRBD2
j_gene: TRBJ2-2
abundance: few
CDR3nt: TGCAGCGTTGGGGGGGTGACTAGCGGGTACACCGGGGAGCTGTTTTTT
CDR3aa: CSVGGVTSGYTGELFF

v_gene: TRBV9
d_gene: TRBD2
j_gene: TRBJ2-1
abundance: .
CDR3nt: TGTGCCAGCAGCTCCCAGCGGGGGAGGGAGCAGTTCTTC
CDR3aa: CASSSQRGREQFF

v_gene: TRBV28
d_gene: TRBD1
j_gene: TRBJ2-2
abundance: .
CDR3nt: TGTGCCAGCAGTTTAGTGACAGGGGGAAACACCGGGGAGCTGTTTTTT
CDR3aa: CASSLVTGGNTGELFF

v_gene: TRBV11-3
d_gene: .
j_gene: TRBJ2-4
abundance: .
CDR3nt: TGTGCCAGCAGCATGAGACAGCCTTTAGCCAAAAACATTCAGTACTTC
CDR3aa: CASSMRQPLAKNIQYF

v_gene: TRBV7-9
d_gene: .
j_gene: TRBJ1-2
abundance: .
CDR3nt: TGTGCCAGCGCCCAGGCCCGGCTTATCGCTGGCTACACCTTC
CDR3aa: CASAQARLIAGYTF

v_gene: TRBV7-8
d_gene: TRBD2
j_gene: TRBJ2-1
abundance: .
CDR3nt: TGTGCCAGCAGCTCTAGGGACGCTACGGGGGGCTACAATGAGCAGTTCTTC
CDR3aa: CASSSRDATGGYNEQFF

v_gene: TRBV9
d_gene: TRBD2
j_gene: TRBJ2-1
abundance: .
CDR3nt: TGTGCCAGCAGCGTTGGAACCGGGACTAGCCCGTTTGAGCAGTTCTTC
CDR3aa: CASSVGTGTSPFEQFF

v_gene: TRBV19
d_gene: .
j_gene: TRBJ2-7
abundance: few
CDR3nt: TGTGCCAGTAGCCAAGGACAGATCGGCTACGAGCAGTACTTC
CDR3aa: CASSQGQIGYEQYF

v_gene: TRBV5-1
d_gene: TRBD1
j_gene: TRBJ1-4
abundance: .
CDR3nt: TGCGCCAGCAGCCGGACAGGAGGGGATGAAAAACTGTTTTTT
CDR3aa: CASSRTGGDEKLFF

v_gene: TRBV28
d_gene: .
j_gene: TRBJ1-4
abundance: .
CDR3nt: TGTGCCAGCAGGCAGGGAAATGAAAAACTGTTTTTT
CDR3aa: CASRQGNEKLFF

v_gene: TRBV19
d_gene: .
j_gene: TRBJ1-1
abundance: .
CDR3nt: TGTGCCAGTAGTATGGTCCAAAGGGACATAGCTTTCTTT
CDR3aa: CASSMVQRDIAFF

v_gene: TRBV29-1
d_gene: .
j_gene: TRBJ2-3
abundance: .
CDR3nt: TGCAGCGTTGAATCAGGGACTTCCACAGATACGCAGTATTTT
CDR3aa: CSVESGTSTDTQYF

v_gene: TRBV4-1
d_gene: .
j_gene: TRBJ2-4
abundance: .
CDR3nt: TGCGCCAGATGGAGGGAATCCAAAAACATTCAGTACTTC
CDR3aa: CARWRESKNIQYF

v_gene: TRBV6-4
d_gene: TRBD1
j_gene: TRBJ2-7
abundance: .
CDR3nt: TGTGCCAGCAGCCCCGAGTCGGGACAGGGGGTTGGGCAGTACTTC
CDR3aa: CASSPESGQGVGQYF

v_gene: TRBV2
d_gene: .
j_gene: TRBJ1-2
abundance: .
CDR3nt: TGTGCCAGCAGTAGATCCGGCCCACCGGAGGGCTACACCTTC
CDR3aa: CASSRSGPPEGYTF

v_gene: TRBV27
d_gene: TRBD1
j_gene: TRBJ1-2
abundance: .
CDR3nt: TGTGCCAGCACCCTGACAGGGGGACTTAGTAGGGGCTACACCTTC
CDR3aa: CASTLTGGLSRGYTF

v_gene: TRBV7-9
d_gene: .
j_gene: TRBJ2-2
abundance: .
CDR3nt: TGTGCCAGCAGCTTCCTCACCGGGGAGCTGTTTTTT
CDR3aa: CASSFLTGELFF